The T cell receptor beta chain under discussion was sequenced for a study of PD-1 blockade in classical Hodgkin lymphoma. Time point here: cycle 4 day 1 (C4D1), after 6 weeks of nivolumab. Brentuximab vedotin exposure varied, and every patient relapsed after autologous stem cell transplantation. TCRdb's table, derived via immunoSEQ multiplex PCR, lists solely in-frame clones and lacks some. The table has about 93,000 clones, just under 80% seen once; the top ten hold 9.4%. Study-wide results and caveats: Patients who initiated nivolumab within 1 year of ASCT were excluded. Reported findings placed baseline TCR diversity lower in newly diagnosed patients (compared with healthy donors). In CD4+ cells, TCR diversity went up significantly by C4D1, but in CD8+ cells it did not.

Notes on this clone: What it recognizes is unknown.

The germline V gene encodes CDR1 SEHNR and CDR2 FQNEAQ (reference sequence). With 5 bases removed from V and 5 bases from J, the gap between germline ends came to 13 bases. The CDR3 is 14 residues long. V gene TRBV7-9 combines with J gene TRBJ1-5, with D maybe TRBD1 (5 bases). The TCR sequence derives from a human donor with classical Hodgkin lymphoma. The sample here was peripheral blood mononuclear cells (PBMCs), taken before the fourth cycle of nivolumab. The CDR3 reads CASSTGTSDQPQHF. The CDR3 DNA sequence: TGTGCCAGCAGCACCGGGACGTCAGATCAGCCCCAGCATTTT.